This TCR beta chain derives from a study of T cell responses to AZD1222 COVID-19 vaccine. Pooled together were second doses at about 4 or about 12 weeks. Whole-study findings and limits: Clonal diversity was possibly underestimated; the donors were predominantly white British and more often female. Samples come after the peak T cell response, not at day 14. CD4 TCRs associated with vaccination spanned spike, dominating at 160-218 and 743-854.

TCRdb's table, derived via immunoSEQ multiplex PCR, lists solely in-frame clones and lacks some. The sample has about 110,000 clones, around 92% seen once. Trimming removed 0 bases at V and 5 bases at J, with 7 bases between. The CDR3 runs to 13 residues. Germline lookup yields CDR1 SGHDN and CDR2 FVKESK. As to this clone: Its antigen remains unidentified.

The chain links TRBV14 to TRBJ1-2; D not resolved. Material: peripheral blood, obtained 28 days after the second AZD1222 dose. This clonotype was obtained from an adult who received the AZD1222 COVID-19 vaccine. The CDR3 DNA follows: TGTGCCAGCAGCCAAGATTTGGGGTATGGCTACACCTTC. It is translated as CASSQDLGYGYTF.